This is a list of T cell receptor beta chains from one sample in a study of technical replicates of blood from several donors. Sequencing was performed with immunoSEQ multiplex PCR; in TCRdb, only in-frame clones are kept and a portion is missing. The sample has just over 95,000 clones, about 95% seen once. The sequenced material came from T cells isolated from PBMCs. The receptors originated from a human donor in good health. Both conserved end residues are part of each CDR3. Each record gives: V gene, J gene, clone size, D gene, CDR3 DNA, CDR3 protein. A D gene is named only where the DNA matches it firmly. Expanded clones are given a class, and other clones once, few, many or no size at all.

V gene: TRBV19
J gene: TRBJ1-1
clone size: -
D gene: TRBD1
CDR3 DNA: TGTGCCAGTACCCACAGGGGAAGCACTGAAGCTTTCTTT
CDR3 protein: CASTHRGSTEAFF

V gene: TRBV6-1
J gene: TRBJ2-5
clone size: -
D gene: -
CDR3 DNA: TGTGCCAGCAGTAGAGCTCAAGAGACCCAGTACTTC
CDR3 protein: CASSRAQETQYF

V gene: TRBV11-1
J gene: TRBJ1-1
clone size: -
D gene: -
CDR3 DNA: TGTGCCAGCAGCTTATTAGTTCGGTCACCCCCTCTTGAAGCTTTCTTT
CDR3 protein: CASSLLVRSPPLEAFF

V gene: TRBV28
J gene: TRBJ1-4
clone size: -
D gene: -
CDR3 DNA: TGTGCCAGCAGTTCCCTCTGGGCAGAGGGAACTAATGAAAAACTGTTTTTT
CDR3 protein: CASSSLWAEGTNEKLFF

V gene: TRBV9
J gene: TRBJ2-7
clone size: once
D gene: -
CDR3 DNA: TGTGCCAGCAGCGTAGATCTGTCGTCGGGAGTTCGTGAGCAGTACTTC
CDR3 protein: CASSVDLSSGVREQYF

V gene: TRBV9
J gene: TRBJ2-3
clone size: -
D gene: -
CDR3 DNA: TGTGCCAGCAGCGCGTTATCGGGAGAGGGGACAGATACGCAGTATTTT
CDR3 protein: CASSALSGEGTDTQYF

V gene: TRBV30
J gene: TRBJ1-3
clone size: -
D gene: -
CDR3 DNA: TGTGCCTGGAGTCAGTCGAGGAACACCATATATTTT
CDR3 protein: CAWSQSRNTIYF

V gene: TRBV5-8
J gene: TRBJ2-3
clone size: -
D gene: -
CDR3 DNA: TGTGCCAGCAGCCCCTTCGGGGGCACAGATACGCAGTATTTT
CDR3 protein: CASSPFGGTDTQYF

V gene: TRBV5-1
J gene: TRBJ2-2
clone size: -
D gene: -
CDR3 DNA: TGCGCCAGTTCCCCTAGACAGGCGAACACCGGGGAGCTGTTTTTT
CDR3 protein: CASSPRQANTGELFF

V gene: TRBV6-5
J gene: TRBJ1-3
clone size: -
D gene: -
CDR3 DNA: TGTGCCAGCAGTTCCCAGGCTAATTCTGGAAACACCATATATTTT
CDR3 protein: CASSSQANSGNTIYF

V gene: TRBV11-1
J gene: TRBJ2-3
clone size: -
D gene: -
CDR3 DNA: TGTGCCAGCAGCTTAAAACCAGGGTTGACAGATACGCAGTATTTT
CDR3 protein: CASSLKPGLTDTQYF

V gene: TRBV4-3
J gene: TRBJ2-2
clone size: -
D gene: -
CDR3 DNA: TGCGCCAGCAGCCATTACAGTTCCGGGGAGCTGTTTTTT
CDR3 protein: CASSHYSSGELFF

V gene: TRBV21-1
J gene: TRBJ1-5
clone size: once
D gene: -
CDR3 DNA: TGTGCCAGCAGCAACATCAGGGCCTATGATCAGCCCCAGCATTTT
CDR3 protein: CASSNIRAYDQPQHF

V gene: TRBV19
J gene: TRBJ2-1
clone size: once
D gene: -
CDR3 DNA: TGTGCCAGTAGTGGTACCGGGACTTCAGCTTACAATGAGCAGTTCTTC
CDR3 protein: CASSGTGTSAYNEQFF

V gene: TRBV4-2
J gene: TRBJ2-3
clone size: -
D gene: TRBD2
CDR3 DNA: TGTGCCAGCAGCCAAGCAGCCCTAGCGGGAGGGAGCACAGATACGCAGTATTTT
CDR3 protein: CASSQAALAGGSTDTQYF

V gene: TRBV19
J gene: TRBJ2-3
clone size: -
D gene: TRBD2
CDR3 DNA: TGTGCCAGTAGCGGACCGACTAGCGGGAGGGGAGATACGCAGTATTTT
CDR3 protein: CASSGPTSGRGDTQYF

V gene: TRBV20-1
J gene: TRBJ2-7
clone size: -
D gene: -
CDR3 DNA: TGCAGTGTTCGACTAGCCTACGAGCAGTACTTC
CDR3 protein: CSVRLAYEQYF

V gene: TRBV27
J gene: TRBJ2-3
clone size: -
D gene: TRBD2
CDR3 DNA: TGTGCCAGCAGTCCGACTAGCGGCACAGATACGCAGTATTTT
CDR3 protein: CASSPTSGTDTQYF

V gene: TRBV5-6
J gene: TRBJ2-7
clone size: -
D gene: TRBD1
CDR3 DNA: TGTGCCAGCAGCTTTGGGACAGGTCTCGAGCAGTACTTC
CDR3 protein: CASSFGTGLEQYF

V gene: TRBV5-1
J gene: TRBJ2-1
clone size: -
D gene: -
CDR3 DNA: TGCGCCAGCAGCTCTGGACTGACCAATGAGCAGTTCTTC
CDR3 protein: CASSSGLTNEQFF

V gene: TRBV19
J gene: TRBJ1-5
clone size: few
D gene: TRBD1
CDR3 DNA: TGTGCCAGTAGTTCCGACCAGGGGGCAAGACAGCCCCAGCATTTT
CDR3 protein: CASSSDQGARQPQHF

V gene: TRBV4-2
J gene: TRBJ1-4
clone size: -
D gene: TRBD1
CDR3 DNA: TGTGCCAGCAGCCTGGACAGGGTGGGTGAAAAACTGTTTTTT
CDR3 protein: CASSLDRVGEKLFF